Described below is a single TCR beta chain sequence and its context. Its antigen is unknown. MiXCR, applied by TCRdb to the RT-PCR reads, yields one record per CDR3 protein. The table has hundreds of thousands of distinct CDR3 sequences, 11% seen once. This specimen comes from a study of response to subunit inactivated influenza vaccine. CDR3 length: 17 amino acids. CDR1 and CDR2 (germline): SGHRS, YFSETQ. V gave up 6 bases and J gave up 3 bases, with 23 bases separating them. Study-wide results and limits: The study's authors posited that every seasonal influenza vaccination enlists few new T cells.

This receptor was identified in a man aged 50 to 59 who received an inactivated influenza vaccine. Sample: PBMCs from blood, taken more than 35 days after vaccination. The chain couples TRBV5-1 to TRBJ2-3; D unclear. CDR3 sequence: CASNPGLGTVRTDTQYF. The DNA for the CDR3 is TGCGCCAGCAATCCAGGTCTGGGCACAGTGAGAACAGATACGCAGTATTTT.